These 28 T cell receptor beta chains came from one sample sequenced in a study of spatial heterogeneity in lung cancer (dated by TCRdb to the late 2010s). Library preparation used 5' RACE. Sequencer: NextSeq 500. Through fastp at Q25 and MiXCR, TCRdb rebuilt clones from the public reads, retaining in-frame beta chains. Here each entry gathers all rows of one CDR3 protein and keeps the most common genes and DNA. For this sample there are around 40,000 distinct CDR3 sequences; 5.8% appear just once. The top ten hold roughly 10% of the sample. Read against the paper, the sample's time point label means: sample taken at primary tumor resection. TCR sequencing used whole RNA extracted from tumor and nontumor lung tissue, or from cryopreserved PBMC samples, without cell sorting. The sequences come from PBMCs, collected at surgery. The receptor set was obtained from a male donor with early-stage non-small cell lung cancer.

The sample holds many counts of this clonotype. The chain carries TRBV7-9 and TRBJ1-2; perhaps TRBD1 as D (6 bases). Per germline, CDR1 SEHNR and CDR2 FQNEAQ (reference sequence). The V and J ends lost 4 bases and 0 bases respectively, with 12 bases between them. This CDR3 comprises 15 residues. For the CDR3, the DNA is TGTGCCAGCAGCTCGTCGGACAGAACTAACTATGGCTACACCTTC. Protein sequence: CASSSSDRTNYGYTF.

This clonotype was detected once. The CDR3 does not close with the conserved phenylalanine or tryptophan, likely indicating a read error. The chain couples TRBV28 to TRBJ2-3; TRBD2 aligns across 14 bases. CDR1 and CDR2 (germline): MDHEN, SYDVKM. Trimming took 11 bases from V and 0 from J; bases not matched to a gene: 7. CDR3 length: 16 residues. The CDR3 DNA reads as TGTGCCGGAGGGACTAGCGGGGGTTTCAGCACAGATACGCAGTATTTG. It specifies CAGGTSGGFSTDTQYL.

This clonotype has more than one count but fewer than ten. This chain joins TRBV24-1 and TRBJ2-3; no clear D. The CDR3 is 15 residues long. Trimming took 3 bases from V and 2 from J, leaving 11 bases between them. CDR1 is KGHDR and CDR2 is SFDVKD in the germline V gene. The CDR3: CATSDRSDDTDTQYF. The CDR3 nucleotides are TGTGCCACCAGTGATCGATCGGACGACACAGATACGCAGTATTTT.

The J gene is TRBJ2-7, the V gene TRBV5-6; D possibly corresponds to TRBD2 (5 bases). Trimming took 2 bases from V and 7 from J, leaving 10 bases between them. The CDR3 runs 12 residues. Germline assignment: CDR1 SGHDT and CDR2 YYEEEE. Here the CDR3 reads CASSLSRGEQYF. The CDR3 DNA reads TGTGCCAGCAGCTTAAGCCGGGGAGAGCAGTACTTC.

This clonotype was seen only once. The rearrangement links TRBV28 to TRBJ2-7; 7 bases match TRBD1. The length of the CDR3 is 15 residues. Looked up from germline, CDR1 is MDHEN and CDR2 is SYDVKM. V was pared by 6 bases and J by 0 bases, with 8 bases of the junction left unmatched. The CDR3 nucleotides read TGTGCCAGCAGGTCCGGGGCAGGGGGCTCCTACGAGCAGTACTTC. It yields the protein CASRSGAGGSYEQYF.

This clonotype was seen at least ten times. CDR3 protein: CASSPLSGGGNEQFF. CDR3 in DNA: TGTGCCAGCAGCCCACTGAGTGGGGGTGGGAATGAGCAGTTCTTC. This sequence joins TRBV7-2 and TRBJ2-1; either TRBD1 or TRBD2 may fit D (5 bases each). The length of the CDR3 is 15 residues. Trimming removed 5 bases at V and 7 bases at J, with 18 bases between. Germline lookup yields CDR1 SGHTA and CDR2 FQGNSA.

A few counts support this clonotype. The chain joins TRBV18 to TRBJ1-2; D call uncertain. This CDR3 has 14 amino acids. The V gene's germline CDR1 is KGHSH and CDR2 LQKENI. V lost 0 bases and J 0 bases, leaving 5 bases between the germline ends. CDR3 bases: TGTGCCAGCTCACCACCGGCGGCTAACTATGGCTACACCTTC. Translated: CASSPPAANYGYTF.

This clonotype was detected many times. CDR3 region: CASSKTGANGKLFF. The CDR3 DNA follows: TGTGCCAGCTCGAAAACGGGAGCAAACGGAAAACTGTTTTTT. This chain connects TRBV28 to TRBJ1-4, with D unresolved. Germline CDR1 and CDR2: MDHEN and SYDVKM. CDR3 length: 14 residues. The germline V and J ends were trimmed by 8 bases and 10 bases, with 20 bases remaining between them. The variable domain in full, with the rest retrieved from reference TRBV28 and TRBJ1-4, is DVKVTQSSRYLVKRTGEKVFLECVQDMDHENMFWYRQDPGLGLRLIYFSYDVKMKEKGDIPEGYSVSREKKERFSLILESASTNQTSMYLCASSKTGANGKLFFGSGTQLSVL.

There are many counts of this clonotype. The CDR3 DNA follows: TGTGCCAGTAGTATTAGGCAGGGCACAAACATTCAGTACTTC. It encodes CASSIRQGTNIQYF. The chain links TRBV19 to TRBJ2-4; D is possibly TRBD1 (5 bases). Germline V gene lookup returns CDR1 LNHDA and CDR2 SQIVND (reference sequence). The CDR3 extends over 14 amino acids. Deletions cut 3 bases from V and 6 bases from J, with 12 bases between.

This clonotype was seen many times. This chain's CDR3 is CASSPRTGGGTDTQYF. CDR3 nucleotide sequence: TGTGCCAGCAGCCCCCGGACCGGGGGCGGCACAGATACGCAGTATTTT. The chain carries TRBV7-3 and TRBJ2-3; either TRBD1 or TRBD2 may fit D (6 bases each). The germline V and J ends were trimmed by 5 bases and 1 base, with 16 bases remaining between them. This CDR3 has 16 residues. The germline gives CDR1 SGHTA, CDR2 FQGTGA. Drawing the rest from reference TRBV7-3 and TRBJ2-3, the complete variable domain is GAGVSQTPSNKVTEKGKYVELRCDPISGHTALYWYRQSLGQGPEFLIYFQGTGAADDSGLPNDRFFAVRPEGSVSTLKIQRTERGDSAVYLCASSPRTGGGTDTQYFGPGTRLTVL.

This clonotype was recorded at least ten times. The chain recombines TRBV20-1 with TRBJ2-4; D remains ambiguous. V lost 6 bases and J lost 0, with 15 bases in between. From germline, CDR1 is DFQATT and CDR2 SNEGSKA (reference sequence). CDR3 length equals 15 residues. CDR3 sequence reads: CSAPLGSLAKNIQYF. As DNA, the CDR3 is TGCAGTGCCCCGCTGGGATCTTTAGCCAAAAACATTCAGTACTTC.

This clonotype was observed many times. V gene TRBV12-3 or TRBV12-4 combines with J gene TRBJ2-6; D possibly corresponds to TRBD1 (5 bases). The V and J ends lost 3 bases and 4 bases respectively, with 13 bases between them. The CDR3 loop spans 16 amino acids. CDR3 sequence reads: CASSFTGDLGANVLTF. The CDR3 DNA follows: TGTGCCAGCAGTTTCACAGGTGATCTCGGGGCCAACGTCCTGACTTTC.

This clonotype showed up many times. The chain recombines TRBV27 with TRBJ1-1; 9 positions agree with TRBD1. Unmatched junction bases numbered 8, after V lost 4 bases and J lost 5 bases. Germline V CDR1 and CDR2: MNHEY, SMNVEV (reference sequence). The CDR3 loop spans 15 amino acids. Here the CDR3 reads CASSSWTGDRTEAFF. The CDR3 nucleotides read TGTGCCAGCAGTTCCTGGACAGGGGACCGAACTGAAGCTTTCTTT.

This clonotype came up a few times. The chain joins TRBV20-1 to TRBJ2-1; D assignment may be TRBD1 or TRBD2 (5 bases each). Germline V gene lookup returns CDR1 DFQATT and CDR2 SNEGSKA (reference sequence). This CDR3 region has 14 residues. V was trimmed by 4 bases and J by 8 bases, leaving 18 bases between them. This CDR3 reads CSATYQGQGHEQFF. The CDR3 region has the DNA TGCAGTGCTACCTACCAGGGCCAGGGACATGAGCAGTTCTTC.

In this sample, this clonotype turned up many times. The J gene is TRBJ1-5, the V gene TRBV11-2; D uncertain. The CDR3 has 12 residues. CDR1 is SGHAT, CDR2 FQNNGV, per germline. V was shortened by 0 bases and J by 9 bases, with 6 bases between the two germline ends. The CDR3 nucleotides are TGTGCCAGCAGCTTAGATTTTGGGCCCCAGCATTTT. It yields the protein CASSLDFGPQHF.

On this clonotype itself: A much larger clone differs from this one at a single base, so this may be a read error. The chain combines TRBV15 with TRBJ1-2; TRBD1 matches at 9 bases. The CDR3 spans 14 residues. Germline CDR1 LNHNV, CDR2 YYDKDF (reference sequence). Here the CDR3 DNA reads TGTGCCACCAGACGGGACAGGGATAACTATGGCTACATCTTC. Its translation is CATRRDRDNYGYIF.

The rearrangement uses TRBV10-1 and TRBJ1-1, with D maybe TRBD1 (5 bases). The germline gives CDR1 WNHNN, CDR2 SYGVQD (reference sequence). V was pared by 2 bases and J by 0 bases, with 13 bases between. The CDR3 has 16 residues. The CDR3, as DNA: TGCGCCAGCAGTGAGAGGGCCGGGACGGTGAACACTGAAGCTTTCTTT. Translation: CASSERAGTVNTEAFF.

This clonotype was detected ten times or more. In nucleotides, the CDR3 is TGCAGTGCACCTGAACGGGACAGAGTCCGTGGCTACACCTTC. It yields the protein CSAPERDRVRGYTF. The chain is built from TRBV20-1 and TRBJ1-2; 7 bases are a match to TRBD1. CDR3 length equals 14 residues. Germline assignment: CDR1 DFQATT and CDR2 SNEGSKA (reference sequence). V lost 6 bases and J lost 7; bases outside the gene matches: 14.

This clonotype occurred many times. The gene calls are TRBV3-1 and TRBJ1-2; 8 bases are shared with TRBD1. The V gene end was trimmed by 5 bases and the J gene end by 1 base; junction bases not matched to a gene: 9. The CDR3 is 16 residues long. Germline V CDR1 and CDR2: LGHDT, YNNKEL (reference sequence). CDR3 loop: CASSSGQGNVNYGYTF. The CDR3 DNA follows: TGTGCCAGCAGCTCCGGACAGGGAAACGTTAACTATGGCTACACCTTC.

This clonotype was picked up many times. The CDR3 DNA reads TGTGCCAGCAGGGACAGGGCTGGGGAAAAACTGTTTTTT. This codes for CASRDRAGEKLFF. This sequence joins TRBV7-9 and TRBJ1-4; 8 bases are shared with TRBD1. This CDR3 contains 13 residues. Germline V lookup: CDR1 SEHNR, CDR2 FQNEAQ (reference sequence). V was pared by 6 bases and J by 8 bases, with 5 bases of the junction left unmatched.

This clonotype was detected many times. The chain combines TRBV20-1 with TRBJ2-1; the match to TRBD1 covers 7 bases. The germline CDR1 and CDR2 sequences are DFQATT and SNEGSKA (reference sequence). With V trimmed by 5 bases and J by 7 bases, 8 bases remained unmatched. The CDR3 has 13 amino acids. CDR3: CSAPRQGQNEQFF. Written as DNA, the CDR3 is TGCAGTGCTCCTCGACAGGGTCAAAATGAGCAGTTCTTC.

V usage is TRBV7-8 and J usage is TRBJ2-3; TRBD2 agrees at 11 bases. Germline CDR1 is SGHVS and CDR2 is FQNEAQ. The CDR3 sequence is 15 residues long. The V and J ends lost 7 bases and 5 bases, in that order; junction bases with no gene match: 8. The CDR3 DNA reads TGTGCCAGCACGGGTAGCGGGGGGGCCATAGATACGCAGTATTTT. Translation gives CASTGSGGAIDTQYF. Using reference TRBV7-8 and TRBJ2-3 for the parts outside the CDR3, the full variable domain is GAGVSQSPRYKVAKRGQDVALRCDPISGHVSLFWYQQALGQGPEFLTYFQNEAQLDKSGLPSDRFFAERPEGSVSTLKIQRTQQEDSAVYLCASTGSGGAIDTQYFGPGTRLTVL.

With respect to this clonotype: This may arise from a read error, as a much more abundant clone is one base away. The chain links TRBV28 to TRBJ2-1, with D uncertain. The length of the CDR3 is 13 residues. Germline CDR1 is MDHEN and CDR2 is SYDVKM. V lost 8 bases and J lost 4, with 12 bases in between. The DNA for the CDR3 is TGTGCCAGCGACCCCGACTTTTACAATGAGCAGTTCTTC. This encodes CASDPDFYNEQFF.

Ten or more counts support this clonotype. The chain joins TRBV25-1 to TRBJ1-6; maybe TRBD1 (6 bases). Germline V CDR1 and CDR2: MGHDK, SYGVNS. This CDR3 is built from 15 residues. With 2 bases removed from V and 6 bases from J, the gap between germline ends came to 11 bases. The CDR3 is CASSEETGINSPLHF. The CDR3 DNA follows: TGTGCCAGCAGTGAAGAAACAGGGATTAATTCACCCCTCCACTTT.

The chain links TRBV6-5 to TRBJ1-6; the D is unclear. V lost 0 bases and J lost 11, with 17 bases in between. Germline CDR1 MNHEY, CDR2 SVGAGI. The CDR3 loop spans 16 amino acids. The CDR3 DNA reads as TGTGCCAGCAGTTACTCAGGTCAAGCCAAAGAAACACCCCTCCACTTT. Translating it yields CASSYSGQAKETPLHF.

This clonotype was detected many times. The V call is TRBV29-1, the J call TRBJ1-3; D may be TRBD1 (5 bases). This CDR3 region has 14 residues. Germline CDR1 reads SQVTM; CDR2 reads ANQGSEA. Trimming pared 0 bases from V and 1 base from J, leaving 7 bases between. The CDR3 is CSVEDGGSGNTIYF. CDR3 nucleotide sequence: TGCAGCGTTGAAGATGGGGGGTCTGGAAACACCATATATTTT.

This clonotype was detected ten times or more. V usage is TRBV11-3 and J usage is TRBJ2-5; D is unresolved. Trimming took off 1 base at V and 4 bases at J, with 13 bases between the two ends. The CDR3 sequence is 15 residues long. The germline V gene encodes CDR1 SGHNT and CDR2 YENEEA. As DNA, the CDR3 is TGTGCCAGCAGCTTAGGGAACTCCGTGTTAGAGACCCAGTACTTC. Translating gives CASSLGNSVLETQYF. Full variable domain (missing parts from reference TRBV11-3 and TRBJ2-5): EAGVVQSPRYKIIEKKQPVAFWCNPISGHNTLYWYLQNLGQGPELLIRYENEEAVDDSQLPKDRFSAERLKGVDSTLKIQPAELGDSAVYLCASSLGNSVLETQYFGPGTRLLVL.

Points on this clonotype: This clone may be a read error of a much larger clone one base away. The chain links TRBV5-1 to TRBJ2-5; possible D gene TRBD1, 7 bases. The ends were cut back, 4 bases at V and 4 bases at J, with 17 bases in the middle. The CDR3 extends over 15 amino acids. The germline CDR1 and CDR2 sequences are SGHRS and YFSETQ. The CDR3 sequence is CASSPRDSGRETQYF. In nucleotides, the CDR3 is TGCGCCAGCAGCCCGCGGGACAGCGGCCGAGAGACCCAGTACTTC.